A single sample is the source of the 27 T cell receptor beta chains below, sequenced in a study of T cells in localized non-small cell lung cancer. Sequencing was performed with immunoSEQ multiplex PCR; in TCRdb, only in-frame clones are kept and a portion is missing. Of about 12,000 clones listed, more than 75% were seen once; the top ten hold roughly 23%. The sample consisted of peripheral blood, taken before any cancer treatment. These receptors were obtained from a male donor aged 60 or older with stage I lung adenocarcinoma.

The chain is built from TRBV9 and TRBJ2-5; a weak D match, TRBD1 (6 bases). The V and J ends lost 2 bases and 0 bases respectively, with 11 bases between them. Germline V gene data show CDR1 as SGDLS and CDR2 as YYNGEE. The CDR3 has 15 residues. In nucleotides, the CDR3 is TGTGCCAGCAGCGTCTCGGGACACTACCAAGAGACCCAGTACTTC. Amino acids: CASSVSGHYQETQYF. Full variable domain (missing parts from reference TRBV9 and TRBJ2-5): DSGVTQTPKHLITATGQRVTLRCSPRSGDLSVYWYQQSLDQGLQFLIQYYNGEERAKGNILERFSAQQFPDLHSELNLSSLELGDSALYFCASSVSGHYQETQYFGPGTRLLVL.

The chain links TRBV2 to TRBJ1-6, with 7 bases matching TRBD1. Germline CDR1 is SNHLY and CDR2 is FYNNEI. This CDR3 spans 16 amino acids. Trimming at V came to 7 bases and at J to 3 bases, leaving 9 bases not matched to a gene. CDR3 residues: CASKVTGLYYNSPLHF. The CDR3 DNA follows: TGTGCCAGCAAAGTGACAGGGCTATACTATAATTCACCCCTCCACTTT.

The J gene is TRBJ2-5, the V gene TRBV2, with 12 nucleotides matching TRBD2. This CDR3 has 15 amino acids. Germline V gene sequence: CDR1 SNHLY, CDR2 FYNNEI. The J segment lost 4 bases and the V segment lost 6 bases, leaving 6 bases of the junction unmatched. CDR3: CASRPRTSGTETQYF. Here the CDR3 DNA reads TGTGCCAGCAGACCCCGGACTAGCGGGACAGAGACCCAGTACTTC.

This rearrangement joins TRBV27 to TRBJ1-2; 9 positions match TRBD1. CDR1 and CDR2 (germline): MNHEY, SMNVEV (reference sequence). The V gene end was trimmed by 5 bases and the J gene end by 8 bases; junction bases not matched to a gene: 6. This CDR3 is 13 amino acids long. The chain's CDR3 is CASSKGTGPGYTF. In DNA form, the CDR3 reads TGTGCCAGCAGTAAAGGGACAGGGCCCGGCTACACCTTC.

In its sample, this clone was seen a few times. V usage is TRBV5-1 and J usage is TRBJ2-1; D could derive from TRBD1 or TRBD2 (5 bases each). V was cut by 5 bases and J by 9 bases, with 18 bases left in between. This CDR3 has 14 amino acids. Germline loops: CDR1 SGHRS, CDR2 YFSETQ. In nucleotides, the CDR3 is TGCGCCAGCAGACCCGGGACGGGGCATGGTGAGCAGTTCTTC. Protein sequence: CASRPGTGHGEQFF.

The genes are TRBV6-6 and TRBJ2-3; 7 bases agree with TRBD2. The trim removed 10 bases at V and 2 bases at J, leaving 3 bases unmatched. Per the germline V gene, CDR1 is MNHNY and CDR2 is SVGAGI (reference sequence). The CDR3 spans 12 residues. The CDR3 sequence is CATGGFTDTQYF. The CDR3, as DNA: TGTGCCACCGGGGGGTTCACAGATACGCAGTATTTT.

The chain employs TRBV11-2 and TRBJ1-1; D not certain. Trimming shortened V by 5 bases and J by 4 bases, and 14 bases separated the two germline ends. Germline CDR1 and CDR2: SGHAT and FQNNGV. CDR3 length equals 14 residues. The CDR3 coding sequence is TGTGCCAGCAGCGTTGTCGGGTCGGTCACTGAAGCTTTCTTT. Its translation is CASSVVGSVTEAFF.

The CDR3 spells CASSFPGENTEAFF. DNA of the CDR3: TGTGCCAGCAGCTTTCCTGGAGAGAACACTGAAGCTTTCTTT. The gene calls are TRBV7-2 and TRBJ1-1; D is uncertain. The V end lost 3 bases, the J end lost 1 base, and 9 bases lay between the germline ends. From germline, CDR1 is SGHTA and CDR2 FQGNSA. The CDR3 totals 14 residues.

V gene TRBV25-1 combines with J gene TRBJ2-7; D call uncertain. Germline CDR1 is MGHDK and CDR2 is SYGVNS. This CDR3 contains 12 residues. Trimming cost V 8 bases and J 0 bases, with 8 bases left between them. The CDR3 nucleotides are TGTGCCAGCCGAGGCGGCTCCTACGAGCAGTACTTC. This gives the protein CASRGGSYEQYF.

V gene TRBV5-1 combines with J gene TRBJ2-1; tentatively, D is TRBD2 (7 bases). CDR1 is SGHRS and CDR2 is YFSETQ in the germline V gene. The CDR3 consists of 14 residues. The ends were cut back, 8 bases at V and 10 bases at J, with 22 bases in the middle. The DNA of the CDR3 is TGCGCCAGTGGGTCCGGGGGGACACTAGGGGAGCAGTTCTTC. Encoded protein: CASGSGGTLGEQFF. Drawing the rest from reference TRBV5-1 and TRBJ2-1, the complete variable domain is KAGVTQTPRYLIKTRGQQVTLSCSPISGHRSVSWYQQTPGQGLQFLFEYFSETQRNKGNFPGRFSGRQFSNSRSEMNVSTLELGDSALYLCASGSGGTLGEQFFGPGTRLTVL.

The chain carries TRBV7-2 and TRBJ1-3; D might be TRBD1 (6 bases). CDR1 and CDR2 (germline): SGHTA, FQGNSA. Trimming pared 3 bases from V and 0 bases from J, leaving 15 bases between. This CDR3 region has 17 residues. The CDR3 sequence: CASSFSPRTDSGNTIYF. The CDR3 nucleotides are TGTGCCAGCAGCTTTTCTCCCCGGACAGACTCTGGAAACACCATATATTTT.

V is TRBV6-6 and J is TRBJ2-7; 11 bases are shared with TRBD2. There are 14 residues in the CDR3. The germline CDR1 and CDR2 sequences are MNHNY and SVGAGI (reference sequence). J gave up 6 bases and V 5 bases, and 6 bases lay outside the gene matches. CDR3 sequence: CASSLLAGGIEQYF. In DNA, the CDR3 is TGTGCCAGCAGTCTCCTAGCGGGGGGAATCGAGCAGTACTTC.

The chain is built from TRBV4-2 and TRBJ2-7; maybe TRBD1 (5 bases). Germline loops: CDR1 LGHNA, CDR2 YNFKEQ. V dropped 1 base and J dropped 3 bases, with 16 bases sitting between them. This CDR3 region has 16 residues. The chain's CDR3 is CASSQGGTLDNYEQYF. CDR3 sequence (DNA): TGTGCCAGCAGCCAAGGCGGAACATTGGACAACTACGAGCAGTACTTC.

CDR3 region: CASSQDGWSSGANVLTF. Here the CDR3 DNA reads TGTGCCAGCAGCCAAGATGGGTGGTCCTCTGGGGCCAACGTCCTGACTTTC. The V and J genes are TRBV4-2 and TRBJ2-6; D is unresolved. The germline V gene has CDR1 LGHNA and CDR2 YNFKEQ. The V end lost 0 bases, the J end lost 0 bases, and 9 bases lay between the germline ends. The CDR3 spans 17 residues.

The CDR3: CASSALAEAYEQYF. Written as DNA, the CDR3 is TGTGCCAGCAGTGCACTAGCGGAGGCCTACGAGCAGTACTTC. The chain is built from TRBV5-5 and TRBJ2-7; 8 nucleotides match TRBD2. CDR1 SGHKS and CDR2 YYEKEE come from the germline V gene (reference sequence). J lost 2 bases, V lost 5 bases, and 6 bases had no gene match. The CDR3 is 14 amino acids.

The V and J genes are TRBV19 and TRBJ1-3; D is uncertain. The V end was cut by 0 bases, the J end by 4 bases, with 10 bases between. The CDR3 consists of 15 residues. Germline lookup yields CDR1 LNHDA and CDR2 SQIVND (reference sequence). In nucleotides, the CDR3 is TGTGCCAGTAGTATAGAACAACGACCGGGAAACACCATATATTTT. Translating gives CASSIEQRPGNTIYF.

The V gene is TRBV7-2, the J gene TRBJ1-3; TRBD1 is a possible D gene (6 bases). Trimming left V 7 bases short and J 0 bases short, with 13 bases between. Germline assignment: CDR1 SGHTA and CDR2 FQGNSA. The CDR3 is made up of 15 amino acids. This chain's CDR3 is CASTRGANSGNTIYF. The CDR3 DNA reads as TGTGCCAGCACGCGGGGGGCCAACTCTGGAAACACCATATATTTT. Based on the CDR3 plus reference TRBV7-2 and TRBJ1-3, the full variable domain is GAGVSQSPSNKVTEKGKDVELRCDPISGHTALYWYRQSLGQGLEFLIYFQGNSAPDKSGLPSDRFSAERTGGSVSTLTIQRTQQEDSAVYLCASTRGANSGNTIYFGEGSWLTVV.

The J gene is TRBJ1-2, the V gene TRBV9; 8 bases line up with TRBD1. V shed 0 bases, J shed 4 bases, and the junction held 2 bases outside the gene matches. Germline CDR1 is SGDLS and CDR2 is YYNGEE. The CDR3 contains 14 residues. The CDR3 coding sequence is TGTGCCAGCAGCGTAGAAGGACAGGGCTATGGCTACACCTTC. This gives the protein CASSVEGQGYGYTF.

This clone was detected only a few times. This chain links TRBV18 with TRBJ1-4; TRBD1 aligns across 7 bases. V trimming: 4 bases; J trimming: 7 bases; junction bases outside the gene matches: 9. The CDR3 covers 15 residues. Per the germline V gene, CDR1 is KGHSH and CDR2 is LQKENI. CDR3 bases: TGTGCCAGCTCACAAGAGGAGGGGGCTGGTGAAAAACTGTTTTTT. It specifies CASSQEEGAGEKLFF.

The chain carries TRBV7-9 and TRBJ2-3; D is possibly TRBD2 (7 bases). The V gene's germline CDR1 is SEHNR and CDR2 FQNEAQ (reference sequence). This CDR3 has 15 amino acids. Trimming removed 8 bases at V and 3 bases at J, with 18 bases between. The CDR3 nucleotides are TGTGCCAGCGGGGGGGCAGGACAAAGGACAGATACGCAGTATTTT. It yields the protein CASGGAGQRTDTQYF.

The chain recombines TRBV11-2 with TRBJ1-3; unclear D gene. This CDR3 has 15 residues. CDR1 SGHAT and CDR2 FQNNGV come from the germline V gene. Trimming shortened V by 3 bases and J by 4 bases, and 13 bases separated the two germline ends. CDR3 DNA sequence: TGTGCCAGCAGCTTCGGTTATGGGCAGGGAAACACCATATATTTT. It codes for CASSFGYGQGNTIYF.

This clone was seen a few times. The genes are TRBV4-2 and TRBJ1-3, with D possibly being TRBD1 (5 bases). Looked up from germline, CDR1 is LGHNA and CDR2 is YNFKEQ. V was shortened by 4 bases and J by 0 bases, with 10 bases between the two germline ends. The CDR3 is 15 amino acids. The CDR3 DNA sequence: TGTGCCAGCAGCCGGGACTATAACTCTGGAAACACCATATATTTT. As protein: CASSRDYNSGNTIYF.

The CDR3, as DNA: TGTGCCAGCAGCCTAGCGGTCCAGATCGATGAGCAGTTCTTC. Translated, it gives CASSLAVQIDEQFF. The chain is built from TRBV28 and TRBJ2-1, with TRBD2 matching over 7 bases. V lost 6 bases, J lost 8 bases, and 10 bases stayed unmatched. The length of the CDR3 is 14 residues. Germline CDR1 and CDR2: MDHEN and SYDVKM.

This chain joins TRBV9 and TRBJ2-3; D is uncertain. The CDR3 length is 13 residues. Germline assignment: CDR1 SGDLS and CDR2 YYNGEE. V was clipped by 0 bases and J by 5 bases, with 7 bases between them. The CDR3 region has the DNA TGTGCCAGCAGCGTAGCTCCGAGAGATACGCAGTATTTT. Its translation is CASSVAPRDTQYF.

The CDR3 DNA is TGTGCCAGCAGCCCCCTCGGGGGCACTGAAGCTTTCTTT. Translating gives CASSPLGGTEAFF. The V call is TRBV7-2, the J call TRBJ1-1, with D perhaps matching TRBD1 (5 bases). There are 13 residues in the CDR3. V dropped 5 bases and J dropped 4 bases, with 11 bases sitting between them. CDR1 is SGHTA, CDR2 FQGNSA, per germline.

The chain uses TRBV6-1 and TRBJ1-5; no clear D. The germline V and J ends were trimmed by 8 bases and 2 bases, with 13 bases remaining between them. Germline CDR1 MNHNS, CDR2 SASEGT. This CDR3 contains 14 residues. CDR3 protein: CASGGNIGNQPQHF. CDR3 nucleotide sequence: TGTGCCAGCGGAGGGAATATTGGCAATCAGCCCCAGCATTTT.

The chain joins TRBV7-2 to TRBJ2-7; 11 nucleotides agree with TRBD1. V lost 3 bases to trimming and J lost 7 bases; unmatched junction nucleotides: 8. Germline lookup yields CDR1 SGHTA and CDR2 FQGNSA. This CDR3 comprises 15 residues. This CDR3 reads CASSLTGTGGGEQYF. The CDR3 coding sequence is TGTGCCAGCAGCTTGACCGGGACAGGGGGTGGGGAGCAGTACTTC.